This T cell receptor (beta chain) came from a study of shared clonotypes between healthy human individuals. Sequencing used immunoSEQ multiplex PCR; TCRdb keeps in-frame clones, though not all of them. Of over 2 million clones in the sample, 95% are singletons; the top ten hold about 0.13%. Per the germline V gene, CDR1 is SGDLS and CDR2 is YYNGEE. The CDR3 is 13 amino acids. The V and J ends lost 4 bases and 7 bases respectively, with 15 bases between them. This TCR derives from a young man in good health. What was sequenced was naive CD4+ T cells sorted from blood. Documented subset: CD45RA+ positively selected. This chain links TRBV9 with TRBJ2-7; unclear D gene. The CDR3 sequence is CASSPQSPEEQYF. Written as DNA, the CDR3 is TGTGCCAGCAGCCCCCAAAGTCCCGAAGAGCAGTACTTC. The full variable domain, rest sourced from reference TRBV9 and TRBJ2-7, is DSGVTQTPKHLITATGQRVTLRCSPRSGDLSVYWYQQSLDQGLQFLIQYYNGEERAKGNILERFSAQQFPDLHSELNLSSLELGDSALYFCASSPQSPEEQYFGPGTRLTVT.